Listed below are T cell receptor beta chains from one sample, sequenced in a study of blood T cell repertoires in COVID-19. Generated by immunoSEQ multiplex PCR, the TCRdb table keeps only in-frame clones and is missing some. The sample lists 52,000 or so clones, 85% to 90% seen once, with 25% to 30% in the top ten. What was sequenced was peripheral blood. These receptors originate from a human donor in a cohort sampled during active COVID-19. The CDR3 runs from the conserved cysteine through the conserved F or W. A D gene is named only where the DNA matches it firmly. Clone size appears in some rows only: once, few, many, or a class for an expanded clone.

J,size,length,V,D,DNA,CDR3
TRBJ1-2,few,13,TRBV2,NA,TGTGCCAGCACCCAGGACATTAACTATGGCTACACCTTC,CASTQDINYGYTF
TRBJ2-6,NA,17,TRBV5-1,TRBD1,TGCGCCAGCAGTCCCGGGACAGGGGGCGCTGGGGCCAACGTCCTGACTTTC,CASSPGTGGAGANVLTF
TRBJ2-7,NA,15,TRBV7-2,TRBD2,TGTGCCAGCAGCTTCGCGGGAGGGGTTTCCTACGAGCAGTACTTC,CASSFAGGVSYEQYF
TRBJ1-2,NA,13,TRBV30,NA,TGTGCCTGGAGTCAGGGTTGGGGCCGAGGCTACACCTTC,CAWSQGWGRGYTF
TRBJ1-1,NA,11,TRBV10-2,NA,TGCGCCAGCACAGCGGACAGTGAAGCTTTCTTT,CASTADSEAFF
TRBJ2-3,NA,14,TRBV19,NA,TGTGCCAGTAGTCCGGCGGCACGCACAGATACGCAGTATTTT,CASSPAARTDTQYF
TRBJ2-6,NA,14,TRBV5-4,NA,TGTGCCAGCAGCCCCCGCTCTGGGGCCAACGTCCTGACTTTC,CASSPRSGANVLTF
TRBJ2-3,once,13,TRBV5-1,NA,TGCGCCAGCATGCGCTACCGCACAGATACGCAGTATTTT,CASMRYRTDTQYF
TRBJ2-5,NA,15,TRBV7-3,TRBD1,TGTGCCAGCAGCTACGGACAGGGAGTGGGGGAGACCCAGTACTTC,CASSYGQGVGETQYF
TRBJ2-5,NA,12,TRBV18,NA,TGTGCCAGCTCACCTGCGAGGGAGACCCAGTACTTC,CASSPARETQYF
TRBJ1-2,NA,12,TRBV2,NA,TGTGCCAGCAGTGAATCGAGCTATGGCTACACCTTC,CASSESSYGYTF
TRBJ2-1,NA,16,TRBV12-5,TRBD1,TGTGCTAGTGGTTTGGGGACAGGGAGGAGGTACAATGAGCAGTTCTTC,CASGLGTGRRYNEQFF
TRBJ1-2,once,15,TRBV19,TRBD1,TGTGCCAGTAATTCCCCAGGGGACAGGGTCTATGGCTACACCTTC,CASNSPGDRVYGYTF
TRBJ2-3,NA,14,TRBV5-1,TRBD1,TGCGCCAGCAGTTCGACAGGGGGTTCAGGTACGCAGTATTTT,CASSSTGGSGTQYF
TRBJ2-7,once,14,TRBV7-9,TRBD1,TGTGCCAGCAGCGCCGGGACAGGCCTATACGGGCAGTACTTC,CASSAGTGLYGQYF
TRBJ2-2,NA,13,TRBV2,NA,TGTGCCAGCAGGGAGCCGGTGGGCGGGGAGCTGTTTTTT,CASREPVGGELFF
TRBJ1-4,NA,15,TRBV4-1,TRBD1,TGCGCCAGCAGCCAAGGTCGACAGGGGGGTGAAAAACTGTTTTTT,CASSQGRQGGEKLFF
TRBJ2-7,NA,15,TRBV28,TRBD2,TGTGCCAGCAGTCGGGTGGTGGGGCGAGCGGGAGAGCAGTACTTC,CASSRVVGRAGEQYF
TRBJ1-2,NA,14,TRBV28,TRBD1,TGTGCCAGCAGTTTAAGACAGGGCCGCTATGGCTACACCTTC,CASSLRQGRYGYTF
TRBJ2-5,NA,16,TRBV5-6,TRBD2,TGTGCCAGCAGCTCCCGGACTAGCGGGAATTCAGAGACCCAGTACTTC,CASSSRTSGNSETQYF
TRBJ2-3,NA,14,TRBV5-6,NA,TGTGCCAGCAGCGCGCGGTCCGGAGTCGATACGCAGTATTTT,CASSARSGVDTQYF
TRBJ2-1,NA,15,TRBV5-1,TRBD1,TGCGCCAGCAGCTCCCGACAGGGGGCAGGTTATGAGCAGTTCTTC,CASSSRQGAGYEQFF
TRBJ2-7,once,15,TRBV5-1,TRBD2,TGCGCCCGCAGCCCGCGGGGGGGGAGCTCCTACGAGCAGTACTTC,CARSPRGGSSYEQYF
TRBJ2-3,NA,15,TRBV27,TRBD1,TGTGCCAGCAAAACCCCGGGACAGCCCGTAGATACGCAGTATTTT,CASKTPGQPVDTQYF
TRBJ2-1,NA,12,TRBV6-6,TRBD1,TGTGCCAGCACGACAGGGGTGAGTGAGCAGTTCTTC,CASTTGVSEQFF
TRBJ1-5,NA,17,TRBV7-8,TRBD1,TGTGCCAGCAGCTTAGAGCTGGGACAGGGGAGCAATCAGCCCCAGCATTTT,CASSLELGQGSNQPQHF
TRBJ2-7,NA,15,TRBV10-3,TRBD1,TGTGCCATCAGTGTAGGGACAGGGGGCAATTACGAGCAGTACTTC,CAISVGTGGNYEQYF
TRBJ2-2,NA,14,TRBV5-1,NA,TGCGCCAGCTTAGCTGCGTTAAACACCGGGGAGCTGTTTTTT,CASLAALNTGELFF
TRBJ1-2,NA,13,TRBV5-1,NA,TGCGCCAGCAGCTTGGACCTAAACCCTGGCTACACCTTC,CASSLDLNPGYTF
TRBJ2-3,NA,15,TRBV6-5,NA,TGTGCCAGCAGCCCCTCAGGAGGGGTCACAGATACGCAGTATTTT,CASSPSGGVTDTQYF
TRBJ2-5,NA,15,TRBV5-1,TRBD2,TGCGCCAGCAGCTTGGACGGGGGGAAGCAAGAGACCCAGTACTTC,CASSLDGGKQETQYF
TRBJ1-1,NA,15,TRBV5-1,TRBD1,TGCGCCAGCAGCGTGGGACAGGGGGATAGTACTGAAGCTTTCTTT,CASSVGQGDSTEAFF
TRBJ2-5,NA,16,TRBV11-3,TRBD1,TGTGCCAGCAGCAAGGGACAGGGGGGTTTCCAAGAGACCCAGTACTTC,CASSKGQGGFQETQYF
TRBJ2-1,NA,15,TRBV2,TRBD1,TGTGCCAGCAGTGAAGCAGAGACAGGGGGGCATGAGCAGTTCTTC,CASSEAETGGHEQFF
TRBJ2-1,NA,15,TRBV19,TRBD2,TGTGCCAGTACCCCCGGGACTAGCGTCGACAATGAGCAGTTCTTC,CASTPGTSVDNEQFF
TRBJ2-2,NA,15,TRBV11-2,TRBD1,TGTGCCAGCAGCTTCTGGACAGGGGCCACCGGGGAGCTGTTTTTT,CASSFWTGATGELFF
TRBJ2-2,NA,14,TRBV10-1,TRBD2,TGCGCTACACGAGCGGGGGCGAACACCGGGGAGCTGTTTTTT,CATRAGANTGELFF
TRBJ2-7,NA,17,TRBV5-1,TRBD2,TGCGCCAGCAGCCTGGCTACCTCTAGCGGGAGCGCCTACGAGCAGTACTTC,CASSLATSSGSAYEQYF
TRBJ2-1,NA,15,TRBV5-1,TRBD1,TGCGCCAGCAGCTTGGGACAGGGTTTTGTGGATGAGCAGTTCTTC,CASSLGQGFVDEQFF
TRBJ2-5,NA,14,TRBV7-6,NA,TGTGCCAGCAGCTTATCGGGGATTCAAGAGACCCAGTACTTC,CASSLSGIQETQYF
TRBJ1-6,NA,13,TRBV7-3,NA,TGTGCCAGCAGCTCCCAGTCAAGTTCACCCCTCCACTTT,CASSSQSSSPLHF
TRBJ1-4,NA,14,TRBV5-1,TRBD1,TGCGCCAGCAGCTTGGTTCAGGACAGGGAAAAACTGTTTTTT,CASSLVQDREKLFF
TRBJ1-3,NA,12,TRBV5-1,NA,TGCGCCAGCAGCCAAGACCGAGGGACCATATATTTT,CASSQDRGTIYF
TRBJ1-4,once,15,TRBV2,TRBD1,TGTGCCAGCAGTGGGGGGGGACAGGGTAATGAAAAACTGTTTTTT,CASSGGGQGNEKLFF
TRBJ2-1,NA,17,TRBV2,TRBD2,TGTGCCAGCAGTGATGGGACTAGCGGGGGAAGACACAATGAGCAGTTCTTC,CASSDGTSGGRHNEQFF
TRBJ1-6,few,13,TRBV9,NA,TGTGCCAGCAGCGTAAACTTTAATTCACCCCTCCACTTT,CASSVNFNSPLHF
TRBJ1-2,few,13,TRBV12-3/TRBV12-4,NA,TGTGCCAGCAGCGCTGGGCCGTACTATGGCTACACCTTC,CASSAGPYYGYTF